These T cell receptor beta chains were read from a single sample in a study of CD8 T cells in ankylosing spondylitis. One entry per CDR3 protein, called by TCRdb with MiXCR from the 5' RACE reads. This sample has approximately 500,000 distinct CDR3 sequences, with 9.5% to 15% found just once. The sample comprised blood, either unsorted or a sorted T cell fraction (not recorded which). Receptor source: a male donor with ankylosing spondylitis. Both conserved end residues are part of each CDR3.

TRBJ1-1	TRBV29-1	CSVAPGGIEAFF
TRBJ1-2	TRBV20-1	CSAGGGLYGYTF
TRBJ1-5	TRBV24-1	CATSDLAERGPQHF
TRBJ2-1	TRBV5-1	CASSLSTSSYNEQFF
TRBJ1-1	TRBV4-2	CASSQRGWMNTEAFF
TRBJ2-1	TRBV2	CASITSGPSYNEQFF
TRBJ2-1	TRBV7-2	CASSLAWHNEQFF
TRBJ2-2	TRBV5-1	CASSLALAGGPGTGELFF
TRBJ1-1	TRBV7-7	CASSLEPNTEAFF
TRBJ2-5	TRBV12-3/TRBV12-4	CASTAAGEYQETQYF
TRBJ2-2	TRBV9	CASSVRTSGRAGELFF
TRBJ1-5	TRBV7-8	CASSLEGFGGNQPQHF
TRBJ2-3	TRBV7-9	CAIGGGTDTQYF
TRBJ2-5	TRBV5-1	CASSLGLAAYQETQYF
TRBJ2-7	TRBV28	CASRTDRVISYEQYF
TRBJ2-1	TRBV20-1	CSAPGLANEQFF
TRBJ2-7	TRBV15	CATSRDRAHYEQYF
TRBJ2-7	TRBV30	CAWSLPGVYEQYF
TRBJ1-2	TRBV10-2	CASSSDSVYGGYTF
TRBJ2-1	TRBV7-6	CASSWEIRGEQFF
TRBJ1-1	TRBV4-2	CASSQSRGPNTEAFF
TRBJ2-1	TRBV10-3	CAISESGARNNEQFF
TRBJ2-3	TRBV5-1	CASSMTDSSDTQYF
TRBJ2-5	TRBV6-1	CASRLAGTKETQYF
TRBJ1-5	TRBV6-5	CASSYSTGANQPQHF
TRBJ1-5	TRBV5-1	CASSLGAGWPQHF
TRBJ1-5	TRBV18	CASSLGDSGRGQPQHF
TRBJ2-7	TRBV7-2	CASREGSFSEQYF
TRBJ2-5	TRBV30	CAWSEGRGETQYF
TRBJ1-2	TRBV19	CASSIRDPTGSGYTF
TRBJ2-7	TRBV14	CASSQPGQGIYEQYF
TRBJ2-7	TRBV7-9	CASSLEADSYEQYF
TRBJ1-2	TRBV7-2	CASSLGPGGYTF
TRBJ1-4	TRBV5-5	CASSSRQGEEKLFF
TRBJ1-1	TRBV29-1	CSVEAQDSPSPEAFF
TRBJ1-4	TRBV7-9	CASSPGTGDNEKLFF
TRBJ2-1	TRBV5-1	CASSLAVASYGSDEQFF
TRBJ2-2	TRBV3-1	CASSQETEYGELFF
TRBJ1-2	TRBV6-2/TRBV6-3	CASSYSAGGIGYTF
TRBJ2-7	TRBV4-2	CASSQDQGFVQYF
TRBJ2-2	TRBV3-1	CASSHRNTGELFF
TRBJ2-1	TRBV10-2	CASSESFDGPEQFF
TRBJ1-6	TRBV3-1	CASSQEVISPLHF
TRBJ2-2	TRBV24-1	CATSNAGTGDTGELFF
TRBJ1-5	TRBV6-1	CASSGQGSVQPQHF